Each of the 3 T cell receptor beta chains below was sequenced from the same sample in a study of vaccination and CD4 T cells after COVID-19. Their target antigens are unknown. Regarding treatment: approximately 11-day PBMC culture with coronavirus spike peptide pools or control peptides (ViraFEST assay). Sequence data for DNA of cultured CD4+ T cells were generated by the Oncomine TCR Beta short-read assay. TCRdb used MiXCR to reprocess the PCR reads, holding one entry per CDR3 protein. Among roughly 5,400 distinct CDR3 sequences listed, less than 60% were seen once. The sequenced sample was CD4+ T cells from blood, cultured in vitro. Receptor source: a human donor who had recovered from COVID-19.

This sequence joins TRBV5-1 and TRBJ2-5; D not resolved. This CDR3 contains 13 residues. The V and J ends lost 4 bases and 5 bases respectively, with 12 bases between them. Per germline, CDR1 SGHRS and CDR2 YFSETQ. This chain's CDR3 is CASSPGLWETQYF. The CDR3 nucleotides read TGCGCCAGCAGCCCTGGGTTATGGGAGACCCAGTACTTC.

The chain couples TRBV7-9 to TRBJ2-7, with D perhaps TRBD1 (6 bases). CDR3 length: 14 amino acids. The V gene's germline CDR1 is SEHNR and CDR2 FQNEAQ (reference sequence). V was trimmed by 5 bases and J by 0 bases, leaving 11 bases between them. CDR3 sequence reads: CASSPGAPSYEQYF. The CDR3 nucleotides read TGTGCCAGCAGCCCAGGGGCGCCCTCCTACGAGCAGTACTTC.

The chain recombines TRBV7-9 with TRBJ2-1, with D perhaps matching TRBD1 (6 bases). V lost 2 bases to trimming and J lost 1 base, with 15 bases between them. Looked up from germline, CDR1 is SEHNR and CDR2 is FQNEAQ (reference sequence). This CDR3 contains 17 residues. CDR3 sequence: CASSLQLRTVSYNEQFF. CDR3 bases: TGTGCCAGCAGCTTACAGTTAAGGACAGTTTCCTACAATGAGCAGTTCTTC. The full variable domain, its missing parts supplied by reference TRBV7-9 and TRBJ2-1, is DTGVSQNPRHKITKRGQNVTFRCDPISEHNRLYWYRQTLGQGPEFLTYFQNEAQLEKSRLLSDRFSAERPKGSFSTLEIQRTEQGDSAMYLCASSLQLRTVSYNEQFFGPGTRLTVL.